This T cell receptor beta chain was sequenced for a study of T cells in Graves' hyperthyroidism and ophthalmopathy. The wider study: Prior to any treatment, at the point of initial diagnosis, peripheral blood was collected.

Researchers took RNA transcripts and amplified the TCR beta CDR3 regions from them. The primer set for the first-round RT-PCR of the TCR CDR3 was HTBI. Via MiXCR, TCRdb re-called the multiplex PCR reads, giving one row per CDR3 protein. The data contain under 550,000 distinct CDR3 sequences, just under 20% of them singletons. The study included ophthalmopathy patients with Clinical Activity Score at least 3, NOSPECS grade at least 4 and duration under 3 months. The diagnoses drew upon clinical symptoms, serum thyroxine and TRAb, thyroid ultrasound and orbital computed tomography. This receptor was obtained from a man aged 35 to 55 with Graves' ophthalmopathy. Material for sequencing was blood.

CDR3 amino acids: CSVGGQGLRDYEQYF. The CDR3 nucleotides are TGCAGCGTTGGGGGACAGGGGCTAAGGGACTACGAGCAGTACTTC. The chain employs TRBV29-1 and TRBJ2-7; 10 positions match TRBD1. This CDR3 contains 15 residues. The V gene's germline CDR1 is SQVTM and CDR2 ANQGSEA. The trim removed 4 bases at V and 3 bases at J, leaving 9 bases unmatched.